The next 26 T cell receptor beta chains were all read from a single sample in a study of T cells after yellow fever vaccination (dated by TCRdb to between 2018 and 2021). The treatment or condition label for this specimen denotes: live attenuated yellow fever vaccine strain. The library was made by 5' RACE. TCRdb shows the sequencer as Illumina HiSeq 2500. TCRdb cleaned the public reads at Q25 with fastp, built clones with MiXCR and kept in-frame beta chains. A single entry per CDR3 protein holds the most common genes and DNA from its merged rows. Counted in this sample were 300,000 or so distinct CDR3 sequences; over 10% of them appeared once. The leading ten clones occupy about 0.51% of the sample. The starting material was CD4+ T cells sorted from PBMCs, obtained 45 days after the yellow fever booster vaccination. All receptors derive from a man younger than 40 who received the YFV17D yellow fever vaccine.

This clonotype has just a few counts. The chain couples TRBV6-2 or TRBV6-3 to TRBJ2-1; a weak D match, TRBD1 (5 bases). This CDR3 is built from 12 residues. Trimming cost V 4 bases and J 10 bases, with 11 bases left between them. Germline lookup yields CDR1 MNHEY and CDR2 SVGEGT. CDR3 sequence: CASSFRGFEQFF. CDR3 sequence (DNA): TGTGCCAGCAGTTTTAGGGGATTCGAGCAGTTCTTC.

The chain recombines TRBV5-6 with TRBJ2-3, with 15 bases identical to TRBD2. This CDR3 comprises 20 residues. V shed 2 bases and J 1 base; nucleotides not matched to a gene: 11. Germline lookup yields CDR1 SGHDT and CDR2 YYEEEE. Written as DNA, the CDR3 is TGTGCCAGCAGCTTTCCATTACCGGGACTAGCGGGAGGAGGCACAGATACGCAGTATTTT. Protein product: CASSFPLPGLAGGGTDTQYF.

This clonotype has just a few counts. V and J are TRBV7-9 and TRBJ2-2; the D gene is possibly TRBD1 (6 bases). Germline V gene data show CDR1 as SEHNR and CDR2 as FQNEAQ (reference sequence). The length of the CDR3 is 15 residues. V lost 3 bases and J 1 base, leaving 9 bases between the germline ends. CDR3: CASSFRQENTGELFF. The CDR3 bases are TGTGCCAGCAGCTTTCGACAGGAGAACACCGGGGAGCTGTTTTTT.

The chain links TRBV27 to TRBJ1-6; D call uncertain. Germline V gene sequence: CDR1 MNHEY, CDR2 SMNVEV (reference sequence). The V gene lost 6 bases and the J gene lost 4 bases, with 16 bases spanning the gap. CDR3 length: 16 residues. The CDR3 reads CASSPVGRVYNSPLHF. CDR3 coding DNA: TGTGCCAGCAGCCCGGTTGGGCGGGTATATAATTCACCCCTCCACTTT.

This rearrangement joins TRBV5-1 to TRBJ1-2; 12 bases match TRBD1. Trimming at V came to 2 bases and at J to 7 bases, leaving 9 bases not matched to a gene. CDR1 is SGHRS and CDR2 is YFSETQ in the germline V gene. There are 16 residues in the CDR3. In DNA form, the CDR3 reads TGCGCCAGCAGCTTCGGCCCGGGACAGGGGGCGTTTGGCTACACCTTC. It encodes CASSFGPGQGAFGYTF.

The chain recombines TRBV5-4 with TRBJ2-7; 9 bases match TRBD2. The CDR3 has 13 residues. V trimming: 5 bases; J trimming: 5 bases; junction bases outside the gene matches: 5. CDR1 SGHNT and CDR2 YYREEE come from the germline V gene (reference sequence). CDR3 DNA: TGTGCCAGCAGGGTAGCGGGAGCAGACGAGCAGTACTTC. This codes for CASRVAGADEQYF.

A few counts support this clonotype. CDR3 loop: CASTVPSSYNEQFF. As DNA, the CDR3 is TGTGCCAGCACGGTCCCGAGCTCCTACAATGAGCAGTTCTTC. The V gene is TRBV2, the J gene TRBJ2-1; D gene uncertain. There are 14 residues in the CDR3. Trimming removed 7 bases at V and 0 bases at J, with 10 bases between. Germline CDR1 SNHLY, CDR2 FYNNEI. The entire variable domain, with the rest obtained from reference TRBV2 and TRBJ2-1, is as follows: EPEVTQTPSHQVTQMGQEVILRCVPISNHLYFYWYRQILGQKVEFLVSFYNNEISEKSEIFDDQFSVERPDGSNFTLKIRSTKLEDSAMYFCASTVPSSYNEQFFGPGTRLTVL.

The chain joins TRBV6-2 or TRBV6-3 to TRBJ1-5; D gene uncertain. Trimming removed 7 bases at V and 0 bases at J, with 7 bases between. The CDR3 runs to 13 residues. Germline V gene sequence: CDR1 MNHEY, CDR2 SVGEGT. In DNA, the CDR3 is TGTGCCAGCAATATAAATAGCAATCAGCCCCAGCATTTT. Translated, it gives CASNINSNQPQHF.

This clonotype was seen only a few times. V gene TRBV5-5 combines with J gene TRBJ2-2; D might be TRBD2 (6 bases). CDR3 length equals 17 residues. Germline V gene lookup returns CDR1 SGHKS and CDR2 YYEKEE (reference sequence). The V end lost 1 base, the J end lost 6 bases, and 19 bases lay between the germline ends. The CDR3 loop reads CASSLSFGGAGSGELFF. The CDR3 bases are TGTGCCAGCAGCTTGTCTTTTGGCGGGGCGGGGTCCGGGGAGCTGTTTTTT.

V gene TRBV7-2 combines with J gene TRBJ2-3, with D uncertain. CDR1 is SGHTA, CDR2 FQGNSA, per germline. The CDR3 covers 17 residues. Deletions cut 2 bases from V and 4 bases from J, with 19 bases between. The CDR3 DNA reads as TGTGCCAGCAGCTTAAGGGTCGCACTTCTTTCCCCAGATACGCAGTATTTT. Amino acids: CASSLRVALLSPDTQYF.

This clonotype was detected a few times. The chain combines TRBV7-2 with TRBJ2-7; weak D call: TRBD1 (7 bases). Germline CDR1 is SGHTA and CDR2 is FQGNSA. V lost 5 bases, J lost 2 bases, and 16 bases lay in between. The CDR3 covers 15 residues. The CDR3 loop is CASSPRGVGTYEQYF. The DNA of the CDR3 is TGTGCCAGCAGCCCCAGGGGGGTGGGAACCTACGAGCAGTACTTC.

The V and J genes are TRBV10-3 and TRBJ2-3; no definite D call. CDR1 is ENHRY and CDR2 is SYGVKD in the germline V gene. V was shortened by 4 bases and J by 4 bases, with 15 bases between the two germline ends. This CDR3 spans 15 amino acids. The chain's CDR3 is CAISGIGVGSDTQYF. CDR3 DNA sequence: TGTGCCATCAGTGGGATCGGTGTTGGTTCAGATACGCAGTATTTT.

Concerning this clonotype: At one end, the junction sequence differs from germline, possibly due to a read error. This chain uses TRBV12-3 or TRBV12-4 with TRBJ2-5, with D hard to call. CDR3 length: 15 residues. This chain's CDR3 is CASGFGPTNQETQYF. CDR3 sequence (DNA): TGTGCCAGCGGTTTCGGGCCTACCAACCAAGAGACCCAGTACTTC.

This clonotype showed up just once. The chain is built from TRBV5-4 and TRBJ2-2; the match to TRBD2 covers 9 bases. CDR3 size: 16 residues. The V segment lost 2 bases and the J segment 4 bases; nucleotides outside the gene matches: 6. CDR1 SGHNT and CDR2 YYREEE come from the germline V gene (reference sequence). The CDR3 bases are TGTGCCAGCAGCTTAGGACCTAGCGGGACCACCGGGGAGCTGTTTTTT. Translated, it gives CASSLGPSGTTGELFF.

This clonotype was observed a few times. The chain recombines TRBV6-6 with TRBJ2-7; the D gene is possibly TRBD2 (5 bases). V lost 6 bases, J lost 0 bases, and 9 bases lay in between. Per germline, CDR1 MNHNY and CDR2 SVGAGI (reference sequence). The CDR3 consists of 13 residues. CDR3: CASRGGGSYEQYF. CDR3 nucleotide sequence: TGTGCCAGCAGAGGAGGAGGCTCCTACGAGCAGTACTTC.

This clonotype showed up many times. The rearrangement joins TRBV6-5 to TRBJ2-3; a weak D match, TRBD2 (6 bases). The length of the CDR3 is 15 residues. Germline V gene data show CDR1 as MNHEY and CDR2 as SVGAGI. Trimming took 4 bases from V and 4 from J, leaving 15 bases between them. The CDR3 here is CASSLAGPLSDTQYF. Written as DNA, the CDR3 is TGTGCCAGCAGTTTGGCGGGACCCCTCTCAGATACGCAGTATTTT.

This rearrangement joins TRBV7-3 to TRBJ2-1; the match to TRBD2 covers 11 bases. The CDR3 is 16 amino acids. V shed 5 bases and J 4 bases; nucleotides not matched to a gene: 7. The V gene's germline CDR1 is SGHTA and CDR2 FQGTGA. The CDR3 here is CASSKLTSGNYNEQFF. In DNA, the CDR3 is TGTGCCAGCAGCAAGTTGACTAGCGGGAATTACAATGAGCAGTTCTTC.

This rearrangement joins TRBV21-1 to TRBJ1-2; the D segment call TRBD1 is taken from the table without a DNA check. TRBV21-1 is a known pseudogene. This CDR3 contains 15 residues. This CDR3 reads CASSKQGPRPYGYTF. Written as DNA, the CDR3 is TGTGCCAGCAGCAAACAAGGTCCCCGCCCCTATGGCTACACCTTC.

This clonotype was seen at least ten times. The V and J genes are TRBV15 and TRBJ1-1, with D possibly TRBD1 on 5 matching bases. Trimming pared 3 bases from V and 3 bases from J, leaving 11 bases between. The CDR3 covers 14 residues. CDR1 and CDR2 (germline): LNHNV, YYDKDF (reference sequence). The CDR3 DNA is TGTGCCACCAGCAGCAGGGCTCGGGACACTGAAGCTTTCTTT. It yields the protein CATSSRARDTEAFF.

There are many counts of this clonotype. The rearrangement joins TRBV29-1 to TRBJ2-4; a possible D gene is TRBD2 (5 bases). V was trimmed by 7 bases and J by 2 bases, leaving 12 bases between them. The CDR3 has 13 residues. The germline CDR1 and CDR2 sequences are SQVTM and ANQGSEA. CDR3 loop: CSARHGTKNIQYF. CDR3 bases: TGCAGCGCCAGACACGGGACCAAAAACATTCAGTACTTC.

The chain recombines TRBV12-3 or TRBV12-4 with TRBJ2-2; the D gene is possibly TRBD2 (5 bases). V lost 4 bases and J lost 4, with 13 bases in between. The CDR3 sequence is 15 residues long. CDR3 loop: CASSSGELITGELFF. CDR3 DNA: TGTGCCAGCAGTTCCGGGGAGTTGATCACCGGGGAGCTGTTTTTT.

This clonotype was picked up a small number of times. The chain uses TRBV27 and TRBJ1-6; maybe TRBD1 (6 bases). V was clipped by 5 bases and J by 7 bases, with 12 bases between them. The CDR3 covers 14 residues. The germline gives CDR1 MNHEY, CDR2 SMNVEV (reference sequence). CDR3 protein: CASSPDRLNSPLHF. For the CDR3, the DNA is TGTGCCAGCAGTCCGGACAGACTAAATTCACCCCTCCACTTT.

This chain uses TRBV5-1 with TRBJ1-2; D gene unclear. CDR3 length: 12 residues. Germline CDR1 reads SGHRS; CDR2 reads YFSETQ. Trimming left V 4 bases short and J 4 bases short, with 8 bases between. CDR3 nucleotides: TGCGCCAGCAGCGCAAGGAGCTATGGCTACACCTTC. Translating gives CASSARSYGYTF. Filled out from reference TRBV5-1 and TRBJ1-2, the complete variable domain reads KAGVTQTPRYLIKTRGQQVTLSCSPISGHRSVSWYQQTPGQGLQFLFEYFSETQRNKGNFPGRFSGRQFSNSRSEMNVSTLELGDSALYLCASSARSYGYTFGSGTRLTVV.

Comments on this clonotype: Mismatch with germline at one junction end may stem from a read error. The chain couples TRBV11-2 to TRBJ2-5; D tentatively fits TRBD1 or TRBD2 (5 bases each). Germline CDR1 SGHAT, CDR2 FQNNGV. The CDR3 length is 17 residues. CDR3 sequence reads: CASSLDRPNRDQETQYF. DNA of the CDR3: TGTGCCAGCAGCTTAGATAGGCCGAACCGGGACCAGGAGACCCAGTACTTC.

The chain links TRBV6-2 or TRBV6-3 to TRBJ2-2; TRBD1 matches at 10 bases. The CDR3 covers 16 residues. J was trimmed by 4 bases and V by 2 bases; bases with no gene match: 4. Germline CDR1 is MNHEY and CDR2 is SVGEGT. Here the CDR3 DNA reads TGTGCCAGCAGTTACCTTGACAGGGGGCGCACCGGGGAGCTGTTTTTT. It encodes CASSYLDRGRTGELFF.

The V call is TRBV7-2, the J call TRBJ2-1; TRBD2 agrees at 11 bases. Germline-derived CDR1 and CDR2 are SGHTA and FQGNSA. V was clipped by 5 bases and J by 9 bases; unmatched bases: 9. This CDR3 has 15 amino acids. CDR3: CASSRGSGRAVEQFF. Here the CDR3 DNA reads TGTGCCAGCAGCCGAGGTAGCGGGAGGGCCGTTGAGCAGTTCTTC.